This T cell receptor beta chain appears in the sequencing data of a study of T cells in tumors after PD-1 blockade. Study findings and constraints: Peripheral recruitment is suggested, as some novel exhausted tumor clones were in pre-treatment blood. Expanded exhausted CD8+ clones after therapy were mostly novel clonotypes.

Before and after PD-1 blockade, biopsies were collected from the same primary tumor site. Input was roughly 600 ng to 6,004 ng of genomic DNA from tumor or blood. Germline CDR1 reads SGHTA; CDR2 reads FQGNSA. CDR3 length equals 17 residues. V lost 4 bases to trimming and J lost 5 bases; unmatched junction nucleotides: 15. Sequencing used immunoSEQ multiplex PCR; TCRdb keeps in-frame clones, though not all of them. The data contain fewer than 6,500 clones, around 68% of them singletons. Comments on this clone: Its specificity is not known.

This chain uses TRBV7-2 with TRBJ2-5; TRBD2 agrees at 8 bases. The receptor was isolated from a human donor with basal cell carcinoma. The sequenced sample was tumor tissue, obtained before anti-PD-1 treatment. The CDR3 loop reads CASSSFPLSGGHETQYF. The CDR3 nucleotides read TGTGCCAGCAGCTCATTCCCACTCTCGGGGGGGCACGAGACCCAGTACTTC.